The clone carrying this TCR beta chain was seen only a few times. Antigen specificity is unknown. These data originate in a study of cytomegalovirus exposure and HLA in healthy donors. Notes on the study in general: According to the study, 160 or so TCR beta chains were cytomegalovirus-associated.

Only in-frame clones appear in the TCRdb table, and some are missing; sequencing was by immunoSEQ multiplex PCR. Found here are around 220,000 clones, just over 85% of them singletons; the top ten hold 2.9%. Separate from the roughly 700-subject first cohort, the roughly 110-subject validation cohort was the one that the donors belonged to. Germline V gene lookup returns CDR1 DFQATT and CDR2 SNEGSKA (reference sequence). There are 8 residues in the CDR3. V was cut by 7 bases and J by 9 bases, with 6 bases left in between. The V call is TRBV20-1, the J call TRBJ1-2, with D unclear. The sample was PBMCs. This receptor was obtained from a woman in her late teens or twenties in good health and CMV-seronegative. CDR3 nucleotide sequence: TGCAGTGACAATAGCTACACCTTC. Translation gives CSDNSYTF.